This T cell receptor beta chain was sequenced during a study of vaccination effects on CD4 cells after COVID-19. About the research overall: Of the BNT162b2 and mRNA-1273 vaccines, participants received two doses of one or the other.

Study observations and caveats: Late post-vaccination samples showed marked contraction of infection- and vaccine-induced clones.

The ViraFEST assay expanded antigen-specific CD4+ T cells with viral peptide pools before sequencing. Cultured cells yielded isolated CD4+ T cells after 10 days. None of these healthy vaccinees had been infected with SARS-CoV-2 before vaccination. Each culture well received some 2.2 million PBMC. These cells were then cultured in IMDM with approximately 10 IU/ml IL-2 and around 9.6 ug/ml peptides. A half-volume exchange with IL-2 medium occurred on days 3 and 7. This CDR3 spans 14 amino acids. The V gene lost 8 bases and the J gene lost 2 bases, with 15 bases spanning the gap. Germline V gene sequence: CDR1 MNHEY, CDR2 SVGAGI. Some clones are missing from TCRdb's copy, which holds only in-frame ones; the method was immunoSEQ multiplex PCR. The repertoire holds about 37,000 clones, with about three fifths as singletons. To note about this clone: Its target is not known.

The chain joins TRBV6-5 to TRBJ1-2, with D perhaps TRBD1 (6 bases). This receptor was identified in a human donor who received a COVID-19 vaccine. Sequencing used CD4+ T cells from PBMCs cultured with HCoV-OC43 spike peptides, obtained before COVID-19 vaccination. The subset denotes: HCoV-OC43 spike overlapping peptide pool stimulation. CDR3 sequence (DNA): TGTGCCAGCCGACGCACGGGACAAAACTATGGCTACACCTTC. This gives the protein CASRRTGQNYGYTF.